A selection of T cell receptor beta chains follows, all from one sample in a study of cytomegalovirus exposure and HLA in healthy donors. Sequenced by immunoSEQ multiplex PCR; TCRdb stores in-frame clones only, minus some. The sample records approximately 190,000 clones, around 90% being singletons. The specimen sequenced was PBMCs. The receptors were sampled from a boy between 2 and 10 years old in good health and CMV-seronegative. The CDR3 runs from the conserved cysteine through the conserved F or W. Fields, in order: V gene, D gene, J gene, clone size, CDR3 protein, CDR3 DNA. The D gene is left open where the match is weak. The listing skips clone size in some rows; elsewhere it reads once, few, many or a size class.

>TRBV13|.|TRBJ1-1|.
CASSPQMNTEAFF
TGTGCCAGCAGCCCCCAGATGAACACTGAAGCTTTCTTT
>TRBV6-5|.|TRBJ1-5|once
CASSRDQGSQPQHF
TGTGCCAGCAGTAGAGATCAGGGGTCTCAGCCCCAGCATTTT
>TRBV7-2|.|TRBJ2-1|.
CASSFVGDSYNEQFF
TGTGCCAGCAGCTTCGTCGGGGACTCCTACAATGAGCAGTTCTTC
>TRBV30|TRBD1|TRBJ2-7|.
CAWSGQGPYEQYF
TGTGCCTGGAGTGGACAGGGACCCTACGAGCAGTACTTC
>TRBV6-1|TRBD2|TRBJ2-1|.
CASRGRGGYSEQFF
TGTGCCAGCAGGGGACGCGGGGGGTATAGTGAGCAGTTCTTC
>TRBV6-6|.|TRBJ2-3|.
CASSYWFEVSTDTQYF
TGTGCCAGCAGTTACTGGTTCGAGGTTAGCACAGATACGCAGTATTTT
>TRBV6-5|TRBD1|TRBJ1-2|.
CASSMGQSYGYTF
TGTGCCAGCAGTATGGGACAGTCCTATGGCTACACCTTC
>TRBV19|.|TRBJ2-3|.
CATWSLGQDTQYF
TGTGCCACCTGGTCACTAGGTCAGGATACGCAGTATTTT
>TRBV30|.|TRBJ1-6|.
CAWSVGRGSVYNSPLHF
TGTGCCTGGAGTGTGGGCAGGGGCTCGGTCTATAATTCACCCCTCCACTTT
>TRBV5-4|.|TRBJ2-3|.
CASSDAISGGTDTQYF
TGTGCCAGCAGCGACGCGATTAGCGGCGGAACAGATACGCAGTATTTT
>TRBV18|TRBD1|TRBJ1-2|.
CASSPLNYEPDRVKFAYGYTF
TGTGCCAGCTCACCATTGAATTATGAACCGGACAGGGTTAAATTCGCCTATGGCTACACCTTC
>TRBV19|.|TRBJ2-3|.
CASSPVVSPSTDTQYF
TGTGCCAGTAGCCCTGTAGTTAGCCCTAGCACAGATACGCAGTATTTT
>TRBV29-1|TRBD1|TRBJ2-7|.
CSVKTRTGYEQYF
TGCAGCGTCAAAACCCGGACAGGCTACGAGCAGTACTTC
>TRBV9|TRBD1|TRBJ2-1|.
CASSGVGQGAIEQFF
TGTGCCAGCAGCGGGGTCGGACAGGGGGCTATTGAGCAGTTCTTC
>TRBV27|TRBD1|TRBJ2-2|once
CASSLYPGTVYTGELFF
TGTGCCAGCAGTTTATACCCCGGGACAGTATACACCGGGGAGCTGTTTTTT
>TRBV12-1|.|TRBJ2-2|.
CASSPQGVGELFF
TGTGCCAGCAGCCCACAGGGAGTCGGGGAGCTGTTTTTT
>TRBV29-1|TRBD1|TRBJ2-7|.
CSVTGALQGEQYF
TGCAGCGTTACAGGGGCCCTCCAGGGCGAGCAGTACTTC
>TRBV6-5|.|TRBJ1-4|.
CASSYEQYFPKLFF
TGTGCCAGCAGTTACGAACAGTACTTCCCGAAACTGTTTTTT
>TRBV2|.|TRBJ2-2|once
CASSDRPGELFF
TGTGCCAGCAGTGACAGGCCCGGGGAGCTGTTTTTT
>TRBV7-9|TRBD2|TRBJ2-3|.
CAGSGAGVVADTQYF
TGTGCCGGCAGCGGAGCGGGGGTCGTGGCAGATACGCAGTATTTT
>TRBV7-6|TRBD2|TRBJ2-3|.
CASSLAWRGDTDTQYF
TGTGCCAGCAGCTTAGCCTGGCGGGGGGACACAGATACGCAGTATTTT
>TRBV30|TRBD2|TRBJ2-2|.
CAWRELLAGGTGELFF
TGTGCCTGGAGAGAACTTCTAGCGGGAGGAACCGGGGAGCTGTTTTTT
>TRBV5-1|TRBD2|TRBJ2-3|few
CASSFKTSGSSTDTQYF
TGCGCCAGCAGCTTCAAAACTAGCGGGTCTAGCACAGATACGCAGTATTTT
>TRBV5-8|TRBD1|TRBJ2-3|.
CASSLDRGFTDTQYF
TGTGCCAGCAGCCTGGACAGGGGGTTCACAGATACGCAGTATTTT
>TRBV30|.|TRBJ2-7|.
CAWSGARGSNTYEQYF
TGTGCCTGGAGTGGGGCCCGGGGGTCTAACACCTACGAGCAGTACTTC
>TRBV30|.|TRBJ2-7|.
CAGSGILSGPSEQYF
TGTGCCGGCTCCGGGATATTGTCTGGGCCGAGCGAGCAGTACTTC
>TRBV11-3|TRBD2|TRBJ2-1|.
CASSPGGSGGNNEQFF
TGTGCCAGCAGCCCAGGGGGTAGCGGGGGTAACAATGAGCAGTTCTTC
>TRBV30|TRBD2|TRBJ2-5|.
CAWSGEAGTQETQYF
TGTGCCTGGAGTGGCGAAGCGGGGACTCAAGAGACCCAGTACTTC